This T cell receptor (beta chain) was identified during a study of blood T cell repertoires in COVID-19. Study background: Some COVID-19 samples were acute and others convalescent; all came from the United States, Italy and Spain. Nucleic acid was either cDNA or gDNA, and it came from T cells, B-cell-depleted T cells, or PBMCs.

Profiling relied on immunoSEQ multiplex PCR, and the TCRdb table lists in-frame clones only, not all of them. This sample has some 350,000 clones; 70% to 90% occur once, and the top ten carry over 4%. V was clipped by 5 bases and J by 9 bases, with 11 bases between them. There are 12 residues in the CDR3. The sequenced material came from PBMCs or T cells enriched from blood (not recorded which). The V call is TRBV12-3 or TRBV12-4, the J call TRBJ2-1; TRBD1 is a possible D gene (6 bases). This receptor was identified in a woman in her twenties or thirties who had recovered from COVID-19. CDR3 amino acids: CASSPQGIEQFF. The DNA for the CDR3 is TGTGCCAGCAGTCCACAGGGAATTGAGCAGTTCTTC.